A selection of T cell receptor beta chains follows, all from one sample in a study of post-analysis software for immune sequencing data. TCRdb ran MiXCR on the PCR reads and lists one entry per CDR3 protein. The data hold over 150,000 distinct CDR3 sequences, with approximately 30% observed a single time. The sample taken for sequencing was blood. These receptors came from a girl between 10 and 17 years old with multiple sclerosis. The CDR3 runs from the conserved cysteine through the conserved F or W. The order of the fields is J gene, V gene, D gene, clone size, CDR3 protein, CDR3 DNA. A D gene is named only where the DNA matches it firmly. Where a row states a size, it is once, few, many or the class of an expanded clone; other rows omit it.

>TRBJ2-5|TRBV21-1|.|many
CASSIPRGETQYF
TGTGCCAGCAGCATCCCCAGGGGAGAGACCCAGTACTTC
>TRBJ2-6|TRBV27|.|few
CASSSHGVGANVLTF
TGTGCCAGCAGTTCCCACGGGGTTGGGGCCAACGTCCTGACTTTC
>TRBJ2-1|TRBV7-9|.|few
CATPTEAGPPYNEQFF
TGTGCCACACCCACTGAGGCCGGACCTCCCTACAATGAGCAGTTCTTC
>TRBJ2-5|TRBV10-3|.|many
CAISVEGWGVGQTQYF
TGTGCCATCAGTGTAGAGGGATGGGGGGTTGGACAGACCCAGTACTTC
>TRBJ2-5|TRBV28|TRBD2|many
CASSAPGLAEETQYF
TGTGCCAGCAGTGCTCCCGGACTAGCTGAGGAGACCCAGTACTTC
>TRBJ2-3|TRBV14|TRBD1|.
CASSPYRGNTQYF
TGTGCCAGCAGTCCATACAGGGGGAATACGCAGTATTTT
>TRBJ2-5|TRBV4-2|.|.
CASSWGEKETQYF
TGTGCCAGCAGCTGGGGAGAGAAAGAGACCCAGTACTTC
>TRBJ2-5|TRBV25-1|.|few
CASSIQYSSGRGETQYF
TGTGCCAGCAGTATACAGTACTCGTCAGGACGGGGAGAGACCCAGTACTTC
>TRBJ1-6|TRBV7-2|.|few
CASSPRGATPLHF
TGTGCCAGCAGCCCCCGGGGAGCGACACCCCTCCACTTT
>TRBJ2-3|TRBV29-1|.|many
CSVEFQFAQYF
TGCAGCGTTGAATTCCAGTTTGCGCAGTATTTT
>TRBJ2-4|TRBV5-1|.|.
CASSNRGIEGSIQYF
TGCGCCAGCAGTAACCGGGGAATTGAGGGAAGCATTCAGTACTTC
>TRBJ1-2|TRBV29-1|.|.
CSVVSGQVGYTF
TGCAGCGTTGTTTCGGGGCAGGTGGGCTACACCTTC
>TRBJ1-5|TRBV27|.|.
CASSFGYTDLIKQPQHF
TGTGCCAGCAGTTTTGGCTATACAGACCTTATAAAACAGCCCCAGCATTTT
>TRBJ1-2|TRBV7-2|.|.
CASSFQGPTYGYTF
TGTGCCAGCAGCTTTCAGGGGCCGACCTATGGCTACACCTTC
>TRBJ2-5|TRBV7-9|.|.
CASSLGPVGGSETQYF
TGTGCCAGCAGCTTGGGTCCAGTAGGAGGTTCGGAGACCCAGTACTTC
>TRBJ1-1|TRBV29-1|TRBD1|many
CSVEHRGAFF
TGCAGCGTTGAGCACAGGGGAGCTTTCTTT
>TRBJ2-3|TRBV4-2|TRBD2|.
CASRPTTSGIWTDTQYF
TGTGCCAGCAGGCCTACTACTAGCGGGATTTGGACAGATACGCAGTATTTT
>TRBJ2-7|TRBV28|.|.
CASRYGGGGYEQYF
TGTGCCAGCAGGTATGGAGGAGGGGGGTACGAGCAGTACTTC
>TRBJ2-7|TRBV27|.|.
CASSYGPLNYEQYF
TGTGCCAGCAGTTACGGTCCGCTCAACTACGAGCAGTACTTC
>TRBJ2-7|TRBV20-1|TRBD1|many
CSAWDSGTGLQYEQYF
TGCAGTGCCTGGGACAGCGGGACAGGGTTACAGTACGAGCAGTACTTC
>TRBJ1-1|TRBV5-1|.|once
CASSWTVNTEAFF
TGCGCCAGCAGCTGGACAGTGAACACTGAAGCTTTCTTT
>TRBJ2-7|TRBV3-1|TRBD2|many
CASSREGGNEQYF
TGTGCCAGCAGCCGGGAGGGCGGGAACGAGCAGTACTTC
>TRBJ2-7|TRBV5-1|.|many
CASSPGTSGEQYF
TGCGCCAGCAGCCCTGGGACCTCGGGAGAGCAGTACTTC
>TRBJ1-1|TRBV4-1|.|.
CASRLGQVNTEAFF
TGCGCCAGCAGACTGGGACAAGTGAACACTGAAGCTTTCTTT
>TRBJ1-2|TRBV7-9|.|few
CASSPTSSYGYTF
TGTGCCAGCAGCCCCACGTCCAGCTATGGCTACACCTTC
>TRBJ2-1|TRBV11-2|TRBD2|few
CASSPLRRLAGDNNEQFF
TGTGCCAGCAGCCCGTTGAGGAGACTAGCGGGAGACAACAATGAGCAGTTCTTC
>TRBJ2-5|TRBV6-4|.|.
CASSETGRNEQYF
TGTGCCAGCAGTGAAACGGGGAGGAATGAGCAGTACTTC
>TRBJ2-5|TRBV5-8|.|.
CASSLTDNQETQYF
TGTGCCAGCAGCTTGACCGACAACCAAGAGACCCAGTACTTC
>TRBJ2-1|TRBV2|TRBD1|many
CASGWTGGSMQFF
TGTGCCAGCGGCTGGACAGGGGGCTCTATGCAGTTCTTC
>TRBJ1-5|TRBV7-9|.|few
CASSPYSNQPQHF
TGTGCCAGCAGCCCTTATAGCAATCAGCCCCAGCATTTT
>TRBJ1-2|TRBV10-3|TRBD1|.
CAVRKTDRDYGYTF
TGTGCCGTCAGGAAGACCGACAGGGACTATGGCTACACCTTC
>TRBJ2-5|TRBV29-1|.|many
CSGNRHQETQYF
TGCAGCGGAAACAGGCACCAAGAGACCCAGTACTTC
>TRBJ2-1|TRBV28|.|many
CASSSGDTYNEQFF
TGTGCCAGCAGTTCCGGGGACACCTACAATGAGCAGTTCTTC
>TRBJ2-6|TRBV27|.|many
CASSSPTEPSGANVLTF
TGTGCCAGCAGTTCCCCGACAGAACCCTCTGGGGCCAACGTCCTGACTTTC
>TRBJ1-1|TRBV2|.|few
CASSVEATNTEAFF
TGTGCCAGCAGTGTTGAGGCGACGAACACTGAAGCTTTCTTT
>TRBJ1-5|TRBV5-6|.|few
CASSSGTTVRNQPQHF
TGTGCCAGCAGCTCGGGAACGACAGTTAGGAATCAGCCCCAGCATTTT
>TRBJ1-1|TRBV18|.|many
CASSPLVQYSSSTEAFF
TGTGCCAGCTCACCCCTCGTGCAGTACAGCTCGTCCACTGAAGCTTTCTTT
>TRBJ1-1|TRBV28|.|.
CAASGFIEAFF
TGTGCTGCCTCTGGGTTTATTGAAGCTTTCTTT
>TRBJ2-2|TRBV5-8|TRBD2|.
CASSIIGLAGGSTGELFF
TGTGCCAGCAGCATCATCGGACTAGCGGGAGGGAGCACCGGAGAGCTGTTTTTT
>TRBJ1-5|TRBV4-1|TRBD1|many
CASSKEGTTGIGQPQHF
TGCGCCAGCAGCAAAGAAGGGACGACAGGGATTGGCCAGCCCCAGCATTTT
>TRBJ2-1|TRBV7-3|.|.
CASSFTGTNEQFF
TGTGCCAGCAGCTTCACCGGGACAAATGAGCAGTTCTTC
>TRBJ2-2|TRBV28|TRBD2|.
CASSSYSGGTGELFF
TGTGCCAGCAGCTCTTATAGCGGGGGGACCGGGGAGCTGTTTTTT
>TRBJ1-2|TRBV7-6|.|many
CASSPSLQTNYGYTF
TGTGCCAGCAGCCCCTCGCTTCAGACTAACTATGGCTACACCTTC
>TRBJ2-5|TRBV4-1|TRBD1|few
CASSQDGPATGAQETQYF
TGCGCCAGCAGCCAAGATGGTCCCGCGACAGGGGCCCAAGAGACCCAGTACTTC
>TRBJ2-1|TRBV11-1|TRBD2|.
CANSLRTSGRREEQFF
TGTGCCAACAGCTTACGGACTAGCGGGAGGAGGGAAGAGCAGTTCTTC
>TRBJ1-2|TRBV29-1|.|many
CSVGQQVHYGYTF
TGCAGCGTTGGACAGCAAGTGCACTATGGCTACACCTTC
>TRBJ2-1|TRBV4-1|.|.
CASSPGKGVETQFF
TGCGCCAGCAGCCCCGGCAAGGGTGTTGAGACCCAGTTCTTC
>TRBJ2-7|TRBV27|TRBD2|.
CASSPRTRRDEQYF
TGTGCCAGCTCCCCCCGGACTAGGAGGGACGAGCAGTACTTC
>TRBJ2-7|TRBV7-7|TRBD1|.
CASSAGQGAYEQYF
TGTGCCAGCAGCGCAGGGCAGGGGGCCTACGAGCAGTACTTC
>TRBJ2-1|TRBV5-1|TRBD2|many
CASSLAGTRYNEQFF
TGCGCCAGCAGCTTGGCCGGGACTAGGTACAATGAGCAGTTCTTC
>TRBJ2-2|TRBV20-1|.|.
CSARRRGGPGELFF
TGCAGTGCTAGAAGGAGGGGCGGACCCGGGGAGCTGTTTTTT
>TRBJ1-1|TRBV19|.|few
CASVVGTHNTEAFF
TGTGCCAGCGTGGTGGGGACACATAACACTGAAGCTTTCTTT
>TRBJ2-6|TRBV18|.|.
CASSPVRFSGANVLTF
TGTGCCAGCTCACCAGTGCGGTTCTCTGGGGCCAACGTCCTGACTTTC
>TRBJ2-7|TRBV2|TRBD1|.
CASRGDRGRAYEQYF
TGTGCCAGCAGGGGGGACAGGGGGCGCGCCTACGAGCAGTACTTC
>TRBJ2-3|TRBV2|.|few
CASLPRGSTDTQYF
TGTGCCAGCCTTCCGCGGGGCAGCACAGATACGCAGTATTTT
>TRBJ1-2|TRBV29-1|TRBD1|many
CSAPSGGNYGYTF
TGCAGCGCTCCATCAGGGGGCAACTATGGCTACACCTTC
>TRBJ1-2|TRBV5-1|.|.
CASSWERAEDGYTF
TGCGCCAGCAGCTGGGAAAGGGCCGAAGATGGCTACACCTTC